This T cell receptor beta chain was captured by sequencing in a study of CD8+ T cells in alopecia areata. Study observations and caveats: Relative to normal scalp, lesional scalp, especially alopecia totalis/universalis, showed higher clonality.

Germline V gene data show CDR1 as MNHEY and CDR2 as SMNVEV (reference sequence). Trimming took off 6 bases at V and 0 bases at J, with 12 bases between the two ends. The CDR3 loop spans 14 amino acids. PBMCs provided sorted CD4+ and CD8+ T cells. As to this clone: Its antigen is not identified.

As the sequencing template, cDNA was produced by extracting RNA and reverse transcribing it. Assay: immunoSEQ multiplex PCR; the TCRdb copy retains only in-frame clones and omits some. The sample carries roughly 150,000 clones, around 55% recorded once. The TCR sequence derives from a human donor in good health. The chain recombines TRBV27 with TRBJ2-7; tentatively, D is TRBD1 (6 bases). The source material was CD4+ T cells sorted from blood. The CDR3 nucleotides read TGTGCCAGCAGCCGCCGAGGGGGCTCCTACGAGCAGTACTTC. Translated, it gives CASSRRGGSYEQYF.